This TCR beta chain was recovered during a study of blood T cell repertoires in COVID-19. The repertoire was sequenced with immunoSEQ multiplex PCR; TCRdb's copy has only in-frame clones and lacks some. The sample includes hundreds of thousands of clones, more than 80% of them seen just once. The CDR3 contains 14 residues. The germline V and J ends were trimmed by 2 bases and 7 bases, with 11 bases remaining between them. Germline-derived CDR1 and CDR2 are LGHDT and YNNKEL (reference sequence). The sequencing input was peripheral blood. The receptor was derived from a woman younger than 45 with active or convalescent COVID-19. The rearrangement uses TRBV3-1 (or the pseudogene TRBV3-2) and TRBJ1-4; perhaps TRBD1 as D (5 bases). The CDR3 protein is CASSQRQGSEKLFF. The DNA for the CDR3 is TGTGCCAGCAGCCAACGGCAGGGTAGTGAAAAACTGTTTTTT.